The clone carrying this TCR beta chain was seen repeatedly, ten times or more. The record originates from a study of T cell repertoires in cytomegalovirus infection. The CDR3 extends over 11 amino acids. The germline CDR1 and CDR2 sequences are GTSNPN and SVGIG (reference sequence). Deletions cut 5 bases from V and 10 bases from J, with 14 bases between. TCRdb fed the reads into MiXCR, producing one record per CDR3 protein. The sample shows 200,000 to 300,000 distinct CDR3 sequences, approximately 9% of them seen only once. The chain has TRBV30 and TRBJ1-1, with no clear D. The source material was PBMCs. This receptor was obtained from a human donor in good health (CMV status not recorded). Some clones in this sample may be carry-over from other donors' samples. DNA for the CDR3: TGTGCCTGGTCTGAGGTCAAGGGAGCTTTCTTT. This gives the protein CAWSEVKGAFF.